These 14 T cell receptor beta chains were all obtained from the same sample, sequenced in a study of T-cell memory formation after mild COVID-19. TCRdb ran MiXCR on the 5' RACE reads and lists one entry per CDR3 protein. The table shows approximately 150,000 distinct CDR3 sequences, with roughly 19% occurring only once. Sample: PBMCs or a T cell subset sorted from them (not recorded which). The receptors derive from an adult woman who had mild COVID-19 (a few samples of this study predate the infection). Cell type and time point are not known.

This clonotype has only a few counts. The V call is TRBV5-1, the J call TRBJ2-3; no definite D call. V dropped 5 bases and J dropped 0 bases, with 10 bases sitting between them. Germline values: CDR1 SGHRS, CDR2 YFSETQ. The CDR3 runs 14 residues. The CDR3 protein is CASRAITSTDTQYF. Written as DNA, the CDR3 is TGCGCCAGCAGGGCAATCACTAGCACAGATACGCAGTATTTT.

This chain links TRBV18 with TRBJ1-1, with TRBD1 identical over 9 bases. V lost 3 bases to trimming and J lost 10 bases; unmatched junction nucleotides: 6. The CDR3 extends over 13 amino acids. Germline V gene data show CDR1 as KGHSH and CDR2 as LQKENI. As DNA, the CDR3 is TGTGCCAGCTCACCTCCGGGACAGGGCCGAGCTTTCTTT. This codes for CASSPPGQGRAFF.

The chain couples TRBV5-1 to TRBJ2-5, with D perhaps matching TRBD1 (7 bases). V was pared by 2 bases and J by 4 bases, with 15 bases between. CDR3 length: 15 amino acids. The germline CDR1 and CDR2 sequences are SGHRS and YFSETQ. For the CDR3, the DNA is TGCGCCAGCAGCTTAAACAGGGGAGGAGGAGAGACCCAGTACTTC. Amino acid sequence: CASSLNRGGGETQYF.

This clonotype was observed a handful of times. The chain is built from TRBV12-3 or TRBV12-4 and TRBJ2-1, with D tentatively TRBD2 (6 bases). CDR3 length: 13 amino acids. The V end was cut by 6 bases, the J end by 5 bases, with 11 bases between. The CDR3 coding sequence is TGTGCCAGCAGCAGACTAGGAAACAATGAGCAGTTCTTC. Translation gives CASSRLGNNEQFF.

This clonotype was counted between two and nine times. J is TRBJ2-3 and V is TRBV12-3 or TRBV12-4, with 10 positions matching TRBD2. There are 18 residues in the CDR3. V gave up 5 bases and J gave up 7 bases; unmatched junction bases: 18. The CDR3 spells CASSPPGISGGSAHTQYF. The CDR3, as DNA: TGTGCCAGCAGTCCCCCGGGGATTAGCGGGGGGAGCGCGCATACGCAGTATTTT.

This clonotype showed up just a few times. V is TRBV7-6 and J is TRBJ2-3, with 13 bases matching TRBD2. The V segment lost 5 bases and the J segment 0 bases; nucleotides outside the gene matches: 5. This CDR3 region has 17 residues. Germline V gene lookup returns CDR1 SGHVS and CDR2 FNYEAQ. DNA of the CDR3: TGTGCCAGCAGCGCGGGACTAGCGGGGTCCAGCACAGATACGCAGTATTTT. Protein: CASSAGLAGSSTDTQYF.

This clonotype showed up just a few times. The chain combines TRBV7-2 with TRBJ2-3; TRBD2 matches 12 bases. J was trimmed by 6 bases and V by 5 bases; bases with no gene match: 9. The length of the CDR3 is 16 residues. CDR1 SGHTA and CDR2 FQGNSA come from the germline V gene. CDR3 bases: TGTGCCAGCAGCCCAGCTAGCGGGAGGGCCATCGATACGCAGTATTTT. Translated, it gives CASSPASGRAIDTQYF.

This chain joins TRBV7-3 and TRBJ1-1; 7 positions match TRBD1. In germline, CDR1 is SGHTA, CDR2 FQGTGA. The CDR3 is made up of 14 amino acids. The V and J ends lost 5 bases and 1 base, in that order; junction bases with no gene match: 4. The CDR3 loop reads CASSQTGRNTEAFF. The DNA of the CDR3 is TGTGCCAGCAGCCAGACAGGGAGGAACACTGAAGCTTTCTTT.

This clonotype was seen only a few times. Here the CDR3 reads CASSQGGSGADTQYF. The CDR3 DNA sequence: TGTGCCAGCAGCCAAGGAGGAAGCGGCGCAGATACGCAGTATTTT. The chain carries TRBV4-2 and TRBJ2-3, with D possibly TRBD2 on 5 matching bases. The germline CDR1 and CDR2 sequences are LGHNA and YNFKEQ. Trimming removed 1 base from V and 4 bases from J, with 12 bases in between. This CDR3 comprises 15 residues.

The genes are TRBV7-2 and TRBJ2-5; 13 bases fit TRBD2. The CDR3 totals 17 residues. With V trimmed by 5 bases and J by 6 bases, 12 bases remained unmatched. In germline, CDR1 is SGHTA, CDR2 FQGNSA. CDR3 sequence reads: CASSQGLAGTSTKTQYF. The CDR3 bases are TGTGCCAGCAGCCAGGGACTAGCGGGGACCTCAACGAAGACCCAGTACTTC.

The chain employs TRBV7-6 and TRBJ1-6; 7 bases fit TRBD1. After removal of 2 bases from V and 6 bases from J, the junction contained 10 bases not matched to a gene. CDR1 and CDR2 (germline): SGHVS, FNYEAQ. This CDR3 region has 17 residues. The CDR3 region is CASSLIVLDRPNSPLHF. The CDR3 bases are TGTGCCAGCAGCTTAATCGTTCTGGACAGGCCTAATTCACCCCTCCACTTT.

The rearrangement joins TRBV5-1 to TRBJ2-4; 12 bases are shared with TRBD2. The V and J ends lost 4 bases and 7 bases, in that order; junction bases with no gene match: 3. Germline CDR1 and CDR2: SGHRS and YFSETQ. The CDR3 runs to 14 residues. CDR3 DNA: TGCGCCAGCAGCGAACTAGCGGGGGGCAACATTCAGTACTTC. Translation: CASSELAGGNIQYF.

The CDR3 DNA reads TGCGCCAGCAGCCAGATGCGAGTTGCAACCGGGGAGCTGTTTTTT. Residues: CASSQMRVATGELFF. The gene calls are TRBV5-1 and TRBJ2-2, with D hard to call. CDR1 SGHRS and CDR2 YFSETQ come from the germline V gene. Trimming removed 4 bases from V and 5 bases from J, with 15 bases in between. CDR3 length: 15 amino acids.

The chain recombines TRBV11-2 with TRBJ1-1, with a tentative D call TRBD1 (5 bases). Germline loops: CDR1 SGHAT, CDR2 FQNNGV. CDR3 length: 14 amino acids. Trimming removed 6 bases from V and 5 bases from J, with 16 bases in between. CDR3 region: CASRRLQGRTEAFF. CDR3 in DNA: TGTGCCAGCAGACGACTGCAGGGCCGAACTGAAGCTTTCTTT.